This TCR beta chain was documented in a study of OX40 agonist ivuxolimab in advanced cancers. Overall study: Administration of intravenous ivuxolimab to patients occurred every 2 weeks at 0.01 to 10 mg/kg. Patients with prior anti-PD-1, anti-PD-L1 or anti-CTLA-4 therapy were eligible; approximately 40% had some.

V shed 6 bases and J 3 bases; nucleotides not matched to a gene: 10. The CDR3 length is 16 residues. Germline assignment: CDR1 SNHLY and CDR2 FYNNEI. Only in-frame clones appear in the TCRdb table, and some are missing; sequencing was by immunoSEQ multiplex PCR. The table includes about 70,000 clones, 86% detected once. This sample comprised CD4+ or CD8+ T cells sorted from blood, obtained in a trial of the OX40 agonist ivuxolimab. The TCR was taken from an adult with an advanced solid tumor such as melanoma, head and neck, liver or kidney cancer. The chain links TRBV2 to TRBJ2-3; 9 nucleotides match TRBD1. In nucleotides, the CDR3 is TGTGCCAGCAGGAATAGTCGGACAGGGGTAACAGATACGCAGTATTTT. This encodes CASRNSRTGVTDTQYF.